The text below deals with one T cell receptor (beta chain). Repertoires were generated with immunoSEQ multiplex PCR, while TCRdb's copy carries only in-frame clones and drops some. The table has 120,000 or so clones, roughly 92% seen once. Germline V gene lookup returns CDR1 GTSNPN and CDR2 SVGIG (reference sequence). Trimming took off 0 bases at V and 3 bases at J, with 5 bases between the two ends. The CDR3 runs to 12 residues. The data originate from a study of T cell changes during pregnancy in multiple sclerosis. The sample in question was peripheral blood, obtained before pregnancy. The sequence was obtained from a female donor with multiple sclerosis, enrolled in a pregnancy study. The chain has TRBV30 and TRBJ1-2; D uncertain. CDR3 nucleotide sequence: TGTGCCTGGAGTGTACAGCACTATGGCTACACCTTC. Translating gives CAWSVQHYGYTF.